This TCR beta chain is drawn from a study of T cell responses to AZD1222 COVID-19 vaccine. Repertoires were generated with immunoSEQ multiplex PCR, while TCRdb's copy carries only in-frame clones and drops some. The sample lists 100,000 to 150,000 clones; just over 90% were seen once. Notes on this clone: Its antigen is unknown.

Study observations and caveats: Unmutated regions of variants are reportedly targeted by nearly half of spike-specific TCRs.

Losses at the gene ends were 5 bases for V and 3 bases for J; bases not matched to a gene: 8. This CDR3 has 15 amino acids. Germline loops: CDR1 SGHTA, CDR2 FQGNSA. The material sequenced was peripheral blood, taken on day 0 of AZD1222 vaccination. V is TRBV7-2 and J is TRBJ2-3; the match to TRBD1 covers 7 bases. The TCR comes from an adult in good health. CDR3 region: CASSPGTAVTDTQYF. In DNA form, the CDR3 reads TGTGCCAGCAGCCCCGGGACAGCGGTGACAGATACGCAGTATTTT.